The clone carrying this TCR beta chain was recorded only once. Its antigen remains unknown. This entry is derived from a study of T cells in localized non-small cell lung cancer. General observations from the study: In uninvolved adjacent lung, T cell clonality reached its highest value, exceeding tumor. A median of roughly 55 of the top 100 tumor clones appeared in adjacent lung, which was paired and uninvolved.

Generated by immunoSEQ multiplex PCR, the TCRdb table keeps only in-frame clones and is missing some. The sample holds about 8,000 clones, around 87% seen once. The CDR3 sequence is 15 residues long. Looked up from germline, CDR1 is SEHNR and CDR2 is FQNEAQ (reference sequence). J was trimmed by 3 bases and V by 5 bases; bases with no gene match: 10. Here the sequenced sample was peripheral blood, taken before any cancer treatment. The V and J genes are TRBV7-9 and TRBJ2-7; 7 nucleotides align to TRBD2. This TCR was recovered from a male donor older than 55 with stage III lung adenocarcinoma. The CDR3 DNA reads TGTGCCAGCAGCCGCGAGGGAGGGCCCGTCTACGAGCAGTACTTC. This codes for CASSREGGPVYEQYF.